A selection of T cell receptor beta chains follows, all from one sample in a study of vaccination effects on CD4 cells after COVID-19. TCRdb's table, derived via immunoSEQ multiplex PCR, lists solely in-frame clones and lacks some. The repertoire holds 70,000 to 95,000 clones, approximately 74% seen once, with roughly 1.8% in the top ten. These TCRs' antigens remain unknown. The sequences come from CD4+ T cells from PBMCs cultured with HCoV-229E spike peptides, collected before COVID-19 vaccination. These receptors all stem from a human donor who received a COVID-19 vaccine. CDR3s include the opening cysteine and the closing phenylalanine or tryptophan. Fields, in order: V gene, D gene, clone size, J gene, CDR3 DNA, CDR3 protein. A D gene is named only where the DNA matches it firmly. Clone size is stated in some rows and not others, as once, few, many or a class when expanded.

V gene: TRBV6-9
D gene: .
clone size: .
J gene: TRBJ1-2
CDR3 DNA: TGTGCCAGCAGTTCCTCAGGACAGCTCGGCTATGGCTACACCTTC
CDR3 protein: CASSSSGQLGYGYTF

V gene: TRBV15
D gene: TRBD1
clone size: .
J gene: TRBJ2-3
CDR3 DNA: TGTGCCACCAGCAGAGTAGAAAGGACAGGGGGCGCAGATACGCAGTATTTT
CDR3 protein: CATSRVERTGGADTQYF

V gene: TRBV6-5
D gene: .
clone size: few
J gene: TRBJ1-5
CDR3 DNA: TGTGCCAGCAGTTCCCGACGCCATAGCAATCAGCCCCAGCATTTT
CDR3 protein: CASSSRRHSNQPQHF

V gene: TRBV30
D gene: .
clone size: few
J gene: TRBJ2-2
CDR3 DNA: TGTGCCTGGAGGAGGAACACCGGGGAGCTGTTTTTT
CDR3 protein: CAWRRNTGELFF

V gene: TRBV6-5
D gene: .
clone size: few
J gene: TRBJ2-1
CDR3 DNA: TGTGCCAGCAGTCTTACTCGGGTCTATGAGCAGTTCTTC
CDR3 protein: CASSLTRVYEQFF

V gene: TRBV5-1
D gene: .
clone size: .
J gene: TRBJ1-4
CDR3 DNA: TGCGCCAGCAGCTTGGATTTGACGGCGGGGAAACTGTTTTTT
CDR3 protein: CASSLDLTAGKLFF

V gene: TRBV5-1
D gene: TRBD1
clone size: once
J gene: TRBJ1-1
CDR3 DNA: TGCGCCAGCAGCTTACAGGGGACGAACACTGAAGCTTTCTTT
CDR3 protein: CASSLQGTNTEAFF

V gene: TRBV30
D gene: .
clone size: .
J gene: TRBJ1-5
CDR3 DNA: TGTGCCTGGAGTGTAGGTGGGGCAGGCCAGCCCCAGCATTTT
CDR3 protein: CAWSVGGAGQPQHF

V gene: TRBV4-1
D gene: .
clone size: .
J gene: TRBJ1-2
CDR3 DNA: TGCGCCAGCAGCCAAGTCCAGGGCTATGGCTACACCTTC
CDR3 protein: CASSQVQGYGYTF

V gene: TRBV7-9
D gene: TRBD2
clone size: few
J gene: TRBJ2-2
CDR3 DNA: TGTGCCAGCACCCTCGGGACTAGCGGGGGCCTAAACACCGGGGAGCTGTTTTTT
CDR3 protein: CASTLGTSGGLNTGELFF

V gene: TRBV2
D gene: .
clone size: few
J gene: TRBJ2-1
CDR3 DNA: TGTGCCAGCAGAGAACTAGGGCTACCAAACAATGAGCAGTTCTTC
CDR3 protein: CASRELGLPNNEQFF

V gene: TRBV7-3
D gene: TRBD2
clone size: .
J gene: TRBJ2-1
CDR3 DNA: TGTGCCAGCAGTCCCAGCGGGGCTCGAGACAATGAGCAGTTCTTC
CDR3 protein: CASSPSGARDNEQFF

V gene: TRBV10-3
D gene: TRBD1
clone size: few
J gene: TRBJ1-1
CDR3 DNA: TGTGCCATCAGGGGGACAGTGGAAGCTTTCTTT
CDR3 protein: CAIRGTVEAFF

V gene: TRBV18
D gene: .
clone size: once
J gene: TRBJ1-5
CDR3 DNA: TGTGCCAGCTCACAGGGGCGGGATCAGCCCCAGCATTTT
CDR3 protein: CASSQGRDQPQHF

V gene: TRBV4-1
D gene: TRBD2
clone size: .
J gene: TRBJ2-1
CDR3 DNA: TGCGCCAGCAGCCAAGCGGGGGGGTCCAACAATGAGCAGTTCTTC
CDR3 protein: CASSQAGGSNNEQFF

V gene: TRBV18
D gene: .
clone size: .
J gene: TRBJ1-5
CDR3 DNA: TGTGCCAGCTCACCCCAAGGAGGAGGGGTACAGCCCCAGCATTTT
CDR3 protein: CASSPQGGGVQPQHF

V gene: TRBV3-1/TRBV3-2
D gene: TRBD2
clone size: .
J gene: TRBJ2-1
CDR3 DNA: TGTGCCAGCAGCCAAGGTTGGATGGGCGGGGGTGAGGATGAGCAGTTCTTC
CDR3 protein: CASSQGWMGGGEDEQFF

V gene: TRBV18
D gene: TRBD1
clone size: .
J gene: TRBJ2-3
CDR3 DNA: TGTGCCAGCTCACCGCAGGGGGAGCTGGCAGATACGCAGTATTTT
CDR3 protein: CASSPQGELADTQYF

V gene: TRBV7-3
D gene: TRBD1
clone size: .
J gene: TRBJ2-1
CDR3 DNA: TGTGCCAGCAGCCTCCGGGACAGCGTCTACAATGAGCAGTTCTTC
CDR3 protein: CASSLRDSVYNEQFF

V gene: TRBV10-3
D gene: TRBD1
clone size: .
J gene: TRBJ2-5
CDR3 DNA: TGTGCCATCAGTCAGGACAGGTCAGAGACCCAGTACTTC
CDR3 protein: CAISQDRSETQYF

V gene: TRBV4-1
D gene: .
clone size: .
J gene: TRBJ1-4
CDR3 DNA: TGCGCCAGCAGCAAGAGGATCCCCGAGGGGCCAAGTAATGAAAAACTGTTTTTT
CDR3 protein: CASSKRIPEGPSNEKLFF

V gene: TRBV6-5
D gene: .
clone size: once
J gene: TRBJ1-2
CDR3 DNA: TGTGCCAGCCCCGGTCCTGGGGATGGCTACACCTTC
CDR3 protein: CASPGPGDGYTF

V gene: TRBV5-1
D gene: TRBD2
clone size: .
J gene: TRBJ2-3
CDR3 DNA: TGCGCCAGCGGCCCCACTCCAGCGGGGGGAGGCACAGATACGCAGTATTTT
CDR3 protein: CASGPTPAGGGTDTQYF

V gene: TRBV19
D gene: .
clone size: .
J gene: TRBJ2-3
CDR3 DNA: TGTGCCAGTAGTACTCGACCGATAGATACGCAGTATTTT
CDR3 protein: CASSTRPIDTQYF

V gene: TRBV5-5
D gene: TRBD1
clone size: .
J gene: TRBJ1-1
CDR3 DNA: TGTGCCAGCAGCTTGACCTCGGAGACAGGGTGGTTGAACACTGAAGCTTTCTTT
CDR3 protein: CASSLTSETGWLNTEAFF

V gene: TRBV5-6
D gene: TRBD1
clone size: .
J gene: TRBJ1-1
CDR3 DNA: TGTGCCAGCAGCCGAAGAGCGGGGGACAGGGTAGCTTTCTTT
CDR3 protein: CASSRRAGDRVAFF

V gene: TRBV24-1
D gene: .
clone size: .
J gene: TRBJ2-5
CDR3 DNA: TGTGCCACCAGTGATCCCTCGCGTGGGACCCAGTACTTC
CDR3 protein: CATSDPSRGTQYF

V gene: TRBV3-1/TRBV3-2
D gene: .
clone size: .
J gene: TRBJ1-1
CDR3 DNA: TGTGCCAGCAGCCAGAAGATCGGACGAAATTCTGAAGCTTTCTTT
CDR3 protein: CASSQKIGRNSEAFF

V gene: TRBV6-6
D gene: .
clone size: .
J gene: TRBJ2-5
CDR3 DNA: TGTGCCAGCAGGGGCGGACCACAAGAGACCCAGTACTTC
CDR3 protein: CASRGGPQETQYF

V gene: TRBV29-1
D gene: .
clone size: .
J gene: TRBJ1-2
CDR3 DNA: TGCAGCGTCACCGACAGTCGCTCTGGCTACACCTTC
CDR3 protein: CSVTDSRSGYTF

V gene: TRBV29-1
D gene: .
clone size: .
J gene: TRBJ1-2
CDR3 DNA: TGCAGCGTTGTGAATGCTAACTATGGCTACACCTTC
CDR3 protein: CSVVNANYGYTF

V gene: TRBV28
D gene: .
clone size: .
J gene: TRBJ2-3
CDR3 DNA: TGTGCCAGCAGCAATTACAGAGATACGCAGTATTTT
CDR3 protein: CASSNYRDTQYF

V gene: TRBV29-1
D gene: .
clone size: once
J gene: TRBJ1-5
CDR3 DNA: TGCAGCGTTGGTATCAACGTAAGAGAGCCCCAGCATTTT
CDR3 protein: CSVGINVREPQHF

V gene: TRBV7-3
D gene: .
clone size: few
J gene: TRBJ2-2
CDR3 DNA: TGTGCCAGCAGCTTAACCCTAGGGGCAGGCACCGGGGAGCTGTTTTTT
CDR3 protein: CASSLTLGAGTGELFF

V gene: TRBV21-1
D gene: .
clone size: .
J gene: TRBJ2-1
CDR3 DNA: TGTGCCAGCAGATTGAACCCGGGACAGGGGGAATACAATGAGCAGTTCTTC
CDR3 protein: CASRLNPGQGEYNEQFF

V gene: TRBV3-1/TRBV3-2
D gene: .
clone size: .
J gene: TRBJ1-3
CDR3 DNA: TGTGCCAGCAGCCAAGAAAGGTCTGCGGGGACGACACATTTT
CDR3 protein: CASSQERSAGTTHF

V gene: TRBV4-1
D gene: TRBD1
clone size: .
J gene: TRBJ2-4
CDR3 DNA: TGCGCCAGCAGCCAAGGCCCCGGGACAGGGACGAAAAACATTCAGTACTTC
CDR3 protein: CASSQGPGTGTKNIQYF

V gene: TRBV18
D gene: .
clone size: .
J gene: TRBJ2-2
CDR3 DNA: TGTGCCAGCTCACCCGACGGGACACATACCGGGGAGCTGTTTTTT
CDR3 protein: CASSPDGTHTGELFF

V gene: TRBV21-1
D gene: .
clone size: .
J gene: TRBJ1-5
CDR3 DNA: TGTGCCAGCAGCAAAGTGTGGGTGACGTGCAGGAGGCATCAGCCCCAGCATTTT
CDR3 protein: CASSKVWVTCRRHQPQHF

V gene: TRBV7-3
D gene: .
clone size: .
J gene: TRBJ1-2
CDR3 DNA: TGTGCCAGCAGCTTACGTGGCAGTGGCTATGGCTACACCTTC
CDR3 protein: CASSLRGSGYGYTF

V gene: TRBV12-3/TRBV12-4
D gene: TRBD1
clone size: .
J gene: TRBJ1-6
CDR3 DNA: TGTGCCAGCAGTTTACAGGGGGTCTCACCCCTCCACTTT
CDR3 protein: CASSLQGVSPLHF